This T cell receptor (beta chain) stems from a study of early T cells in non-severe SARS-CoV-2 infection (dated by TCRdb to the early 2020s). About the full investigation: Bulk RNA from unsorted whole blood was used for TCR sequencing, so alpha and beta chains could not be paired.

Receptor libraries were prepared by 5' RACE. The sequencer was a NextSeq 500. In the TCR library protocol, unique molecular identifiers were attached to individual cDNA molecules to correct for PCR bias and sequencing error. Both TCR alpha and beta chains were sequenced, and tight co-correlation was observed between alpha and beta sequence abundances in each sample. The study's own analysis went as follows. V gene, J gene and CDR3 annotation of TCR sequences was performed with Decombinator V4. TCRs were defined as expanded if a significant change between any two time points was detected under a Poisson model with p below 0.0001. TCR abundances were normalised to the total number of TCRs sequenced in each sample and reported as counts per million. TRAV1-2 paired with TRAJ12, TRAJ20 or TRAJ33 defined MAIT TCRs, while TRAV10 paired with TRAJ18 defined iNKT TCRs. VDJdb, accessed on 1 November 2021, was searched for TCRs annotated for CMV, EBV and SARS-CoV-2, and TCRs annotated for more than one antigen were excluded. TCRdb reprocessed the public reads (quality trimming at Q25 with fastp, clone calling with MiXCR) and kept in-frame beta chains. Rows matching on CDR3 protein sequence are summarized as one entry with the most common DNA and genes. It is TCRdb's table, rather than the study itself, that gives the V and J calls and clone size. Across this sample there are about 40,000 distinct CDR3 sequences, with roughly 6.2% seen only once. Roughly 25% of the sample belongs to the ten largest clones.

The CDR3 holds 16 amino acids from the cysteine to the phenylalanine. Just the 48-base CDR3 DNA is kept, in frame starting at base 1. In the germline V gene, CDR1 corresponds to KGHSH and CDR2 to LQKENI. V and J lose 2 bases and 2 bases, and a span of 13 bases separates them. The paper as a whole reports these results and caveats: VDJdb matching was skewed toward anti-spike CD8 responses, so virus-specific expansions were likely underestimated and private and CD4 specificities were missed.

Regarding this clonotype: Its antigen is unknown. There are no base qualities to consult, and no much larger clone falls within one base.

A case-control design nested within a healthcare worker cohort in London, UK, was used, with weekly nasopharyngeal swab PCR tests and blood sampling performed. Healthcare workers were enrolled in the week of the UK lockdown, from 23 to 31 March 2020, and were followed every week for up to roughly 16 weeks. The sequenced sample consisted of whole blood. This chain is built from TRBV18 and TRBJ2-1, with no confident D gene call. The TCR sequence derives from an adult who was a healthcare worker with PCR-confirmed SARS-CoV-2 infection or an uninfected control (not recorded which). The encoded CDR3 is CASSPSIAGAYNEQFF. The DNA sequence follows: TGTGCCAGCTCACCAAGCATTGCAGGCGCCTACAATGAGCAGTTCTTC.